This T cell receptor beta chain was captured by sequencing in a study of blood T cell repertoires in COVID-19. Two negative PCRs, clearance, or symptom resolution were required of recovered Cohort 3 donors. Original processing methods: The assay estimated nucleated cells by amplifying reference gene primers. Assay: immunoSEQ multiplex PCR; the TCRdb copy retains only in-frame clones and omits some. That table gives V, J and clone size, and the DNA gave D and trimming. This repertoire shows under 200,000 clones, 70% to 90% found once; its top ten account for roughly 4.5%. The CDR3 is made up of 13 amino acids. Per germline, CDR1 LNHDA and CDR2 SQIVND (reference sequence). V lost 3 bases, J lost 4 bases, and 9 bases lay in between.

The clonotype comes from a woman in her fifties or sixties who had recovered from COVID-19. The sample taken for sequencing was PBMCs or T cells enriched from blood (not recorded which). The gene calls are TRBV19 and TRBJ1-1; D remains unclear. CDR3 bases: TGTGCCAGTAGTATGGCAGGAATCACTGAAGCTTTCTTT. Translating it yields CASSMAGITEAFF. Using reference TRBV19 and TRBJ1-1 for the parts outside the CDR3, the full variable domain is DGGITQSPKYLFRKEGQNVTLSCEQNLNHDAMYWYRQDPGQGLRLIYYSQIVNDFQKGDIAEGYSVSREKKESFPLTVTSAQKNPTAFYLCASSMAGITEAFFGQGTRLTVV.